Following are 15 T cell receptor beta chains from one sample sequenced in a study of shared clonotypes between healthy human individuals. The protocol was immunoSEQ multiplex PCR, while the TCRdb copy is restricted to in-frame clones and leaves out a portion. The table includes some 2,500,000 clones, around 92% detected once. Specimen: naive CD4+ T cells from PBMCs. Subset of the sample: CD45RA+ positively selected. These receptors all stem from a man aged 18 to 29 in good health. Some clones in this sample may be carry-over from other donors' samples.

The CDR3 sequence: CASSVEEDEQYF. DNA of the CDR3: TGTGCCAGCAGCGTTGAAGAGGACGAGCAGTACTTC. The chain employs TRBV2 and TRBJ2-7, with D unresolved. Germline V CDR1 and CDR2: SNHLY, FYNNEI. The CDR3 consists of 12 residues. The V and J ends lost 6 bases and 5 bases respectively, with 11 bases between them.

V gene TRBV7-9 combines with J gene TRBJ2-5; 10 bases are a match to TRBD2. Germline CDR1 is SEHNR and CDR2 is FQNEAQ (reference sequence). This CDR3 contains 16 residues. Unmatched junction bases numbered 6, after V lost 5 bases and J lost 0 bases. In DNA form, the CDR3 reads TGTGCCAGCAGCCGCATGACTAGCGGGTACCAAGAGACCCAGTACTTC. Translated: CASSRMTSGYQETQYF.

The V and J genes are TRBV7-2 and TRBJ2-3; 12 bases are shared with TRBD2. The CDR3 spans 16 residues. Trimming removed 4 bases from V and 5 bases from J; junction bases left unmatched: 7. CDR1 is SGHTA and CDR2 is FQGNSA in the germline V gene. This CDR3 reads CASSSLTSGSRDTQYF. DNA of the CDR3: TGTGCCAGCAGCTCTTTGACTAGCGGGAGTAGAGATACGCAGTATTTT.

The J gene is TRBJ2-7, the V gene TRBV18; D may match TRBD1 or TRBD2 (5 bases each). Between the trimmed V and J ends, which lost 4 bases and 3 bases, there was a span of 19 bases. In germline, CDR1 is KGHSH, CDR2 LQKENI. CDR3 length: 16 residues. DNA of the CDR3: TGTGCCAGCTCACTCTCCCGGGACCGAGCTCTCTACGAGCAGTACTTC. Translation gives CASSLSRDRALYEQYF. The whole variable domain, filled in from reference TRBV18 and TRBJ2-7, reads NAGVMQNPRHLVRRRGQEARLRCSPMKGHSHVYWYRQLPEEGLKFMVYLQKENIIDESGMPKERFSAEFPKEGPSILRIQQVVRGDSAAYFCASSLSRDRALYEQYFGPGTRLTVT.

V usage is TRBV28 and J usage is TRBJ2-1; 7 bases fit TRBD2. This CDR3 is 16 amino acids long. The V gene end was trimmed by 7 bases and the J gene end by 2 bases; junction bases not matched to a gene: 11. Germline CDR1 MDHEN, CDR2 SYDVKM. The DNA of the CDR3 is TGTGCCAGCACCGAATCACTAGCGACCGCCTACAATGAGCAGTTCTTC. Translated, it gives CASTESLATAYNEQFF.

The CDR3 spells CASSLAQIGEAFF. DNA for the CDR3: TGTGCCAGCAGTTTGGCCCAAATTGGTGAAGCTTTCTTT. V and J are TRBV28 and TRBJ1-1; D gene ambiguous. This CDR3 is 13 amino acids long. Germline V gene data show CDR1 as MDHEN and CDR2 as SYDVKM. V was shortened by 3 bases and J by 7 bases, with 12 bases between the two germline ends.

This chain uses TRBV9 with TRBJ1-5; D remains ambiguous. The V gene's germline CDR1 is SGDLS and CDR2 YYNGEE. The CDR3 is 15 residues long. V was shortened by 6 bases and J by 7 bases, with 20 bases between the two germline ends. The CDR3 sequence is CASNPGGLVAQPQHF. CDR3 sequence (DNA): TGTGCCAGCAACCCGGGCGGACTGGTGGCCCAGCCCCAGCATTTT.

The J gene is TRBJ1-2, the V gene TRBV2, with D perhaps matching TRBD1 (6 bases). The CDR3 runs 14 residues. With 6 bases removed from V and 2 bases from J, the gap between germline ends came to 13 bases. Germline V gene sequence: CDR1 SNHLY, CDR2 FYNNEI. CDR3 in DNA: TGTGCCAGCAGGGGGGACACACGAAACTATGGCTACACCTTC. Its translation: CASRGDTRNYGYTF.

This clone was detected once. J is TRBJ2-3 and V is TRBV7-2; a possible D gene is TRBD1 (5 bases). Germline V gene data show CDR1 as SGHTA and CDR2 as FQGNSA. This CDR3 contains 15 residues. V was trimmed by 5 bases and J by 0 bases, leaving 12 bases between them. The CDR3 sequence is CASSPQGSSTDTQYF. DNA for the CDR3: TGTGCCAGCAGCCCTCAGGGCAGTAGCACAGATACGCAGTATTTT.

The V call is TRBV7-3, the J call TRBJ2-1, with D perhaps given as TRBD1 or TRBD2 (5 bases each). CDR3 size: 14 residues. V lost 2 bases and J 6 bases, leaving 11 bases between the germline ends. From germline, CDR1 is SGHTA and CDR2 FQGTGA. Written as DNA, the CDR3 is TGTGCCAGCAGCTTATTAGGGACCCCCAATGAGCAGTTCTTC. The encoded protein is CASSLLGTPNEQFF.

This sequence joins TRBV5-1 and TRBJ2-1; the D gene is possibly TRBD2 (5 bases). CDR1 is SGHRS, CDR2 YFSETQ, per germline. The ends were cut back, 4 bases at V and 5 bases at J, with 28 bases in the middle. The CDR3 runs 19 residues. The CDR3 nucleotides are TGCGCCAGCAGCCTGGCCGGAGGTCTCGTGGGCGGAAAGGACAATGAGCAGTTCTTC. Translated: CASSLAGGLVGGKDNEQFF.

This clone showed up just once. This rearrangement joins TRBV29-1 to TRBJ1-2, with a weak D call TRBD1 (5 bases). The CDR3 spans 13 residues. Trimming cost V 6 bases and J 6 bases, with 17 bases left between them. Looked up from germline, CDR1 is SQVTM and CDR2 is ANQGSEA. In DNA form, the CDR3 reads TGCAGCGTGGGCCCCGCAGGGCTCGATGGCTACACCTTC. This codes for CSVGPAGLDGYTF.

V usage is TRBV28 and J usage is TRBJ2-1; TRBD2 agrees at 9 bases. The CDR3 is made up of 14 amino acids. The trim removed 6 bases at V and 9 bases at J, leaving 9 bases unmatched. Looked up from germline, CDR1 is MDHEN and CDR2 is SYDVKM. CDR3 DNA sequence: TGTGCCAGCAGGACTAGCGGAGGGAGGGGTGAGCAGTTCTTC. Encoded protein: CASRTSGGRGEQFF.

In regard to this clone: Other DNA sequences in this specimen translate into the identical CDR3. The rearrangement links TRBV2 to TRBJ2-5; 9 bases are shared with TRBD2. CDR1 and CDR2 (germline): SNHLY, FYNNEI. The CDR3 length is 14 residues. V was clipped by 6 bases and J by 2 bases; unmatched bases: 4. CDR3 loop: CASRTTSGQETQYF. In nucleotides, the CDR3 is TGTGCCAGCAGGACGACTAGCGGACAAGAGACCCAGTACTTC.

The gene calls are TRBV6-1 and TRBJ2-2; perhaps TRBD2 as D (7 bases). V lost 5 bases and J 6 bases, leaving 10 bases between the germline ends. CDR1 MNHNS and CDR2 SASEGT come from the germline V gene. The CDR3 spans 13 residues. The CDR3 DNA follows: TGTGCCAGCAGTCTAGGGGGGGCCGGGGAGCTGTTTTTT. It codes for CASSLGGAGELFF.